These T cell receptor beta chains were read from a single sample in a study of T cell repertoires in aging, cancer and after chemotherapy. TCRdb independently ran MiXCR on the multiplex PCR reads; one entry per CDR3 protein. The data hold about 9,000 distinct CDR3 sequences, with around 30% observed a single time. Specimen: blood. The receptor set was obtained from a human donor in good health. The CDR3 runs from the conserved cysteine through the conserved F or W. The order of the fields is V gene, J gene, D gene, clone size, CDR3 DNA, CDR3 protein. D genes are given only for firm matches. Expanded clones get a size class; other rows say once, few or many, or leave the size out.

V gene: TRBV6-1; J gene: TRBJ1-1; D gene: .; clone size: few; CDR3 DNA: TGTGCCAGCAGAAGCGAGGTGGACACTGAAGCTTTCTTT; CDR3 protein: CASRSEVDTEAFF
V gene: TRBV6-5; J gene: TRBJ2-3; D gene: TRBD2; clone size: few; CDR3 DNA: TGTGCCAGCAGTTACTCGGACATCTCAGGGAGGGCCCCCACAGATACGCAGTATTTT; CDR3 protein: CASSYSDISGRAPTDTQYF
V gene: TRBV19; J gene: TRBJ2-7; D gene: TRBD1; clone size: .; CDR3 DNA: TGTGCCAGTAGTATTGGGACAGGGAGTTGGCAGTACTTC; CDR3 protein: CASSIGTGSWQYF
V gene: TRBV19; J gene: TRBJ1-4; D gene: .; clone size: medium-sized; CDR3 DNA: TGTGCCAGTACCGCCGTCCAGGGGAATGAAAAACTGTTTTTT; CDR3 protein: CASTAVQGNEKLFF
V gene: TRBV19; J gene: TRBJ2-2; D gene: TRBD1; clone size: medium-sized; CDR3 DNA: TGTGCCAGTAGTAGGACAGGGGATAGCGGGGAGCTGTTTTTT; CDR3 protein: CASSRTGDSGELFF
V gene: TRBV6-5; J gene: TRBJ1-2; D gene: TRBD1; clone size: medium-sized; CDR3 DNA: TGTGCCAGCAGTTACGGACAGGATGATATCGTCTACACCTTC; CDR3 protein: CASSYGQDDIVYTF
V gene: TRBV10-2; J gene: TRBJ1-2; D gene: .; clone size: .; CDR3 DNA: TGCGCCAGCAGTGATCTGGGCACGAGCTCATATGGCTACACCTTC; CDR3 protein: CASSDLGTSSYGYTF
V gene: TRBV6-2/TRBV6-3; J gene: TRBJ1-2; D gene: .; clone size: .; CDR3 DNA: TGTGCCAGCATCCAAAGCGGCAGAAACTATGGCTACACCTTC; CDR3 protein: CASIQSGRNYGYTF
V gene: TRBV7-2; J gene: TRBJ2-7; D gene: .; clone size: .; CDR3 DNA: TGTGCCAGCAGCTTAGAGGTCGGGGCGGAGCAGTACTTC; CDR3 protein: CASSLEVGAEQYF
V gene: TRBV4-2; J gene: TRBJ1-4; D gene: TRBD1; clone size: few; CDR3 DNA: TGTGCCAGCAGCCAAGATCCGGGGACAGGCAATGAAAAACTGTTTTTT; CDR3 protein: CASSQDPGTGNEKLFF
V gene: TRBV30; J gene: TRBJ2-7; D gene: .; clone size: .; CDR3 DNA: TGTGCCTGGAGTGTACCACTGGGCGAGCAGTACTTC; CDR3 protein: CAWSVPLGEQYF
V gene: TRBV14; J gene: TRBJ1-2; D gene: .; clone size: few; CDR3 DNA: TGTGCCAGCAGCCAAGGTGCGACGTACTATGGCTACACCTTC; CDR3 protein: CASSQGATYYGYTF
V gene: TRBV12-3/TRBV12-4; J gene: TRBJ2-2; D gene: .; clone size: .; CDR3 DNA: TGTGCCAGCAGTCCCACCGTGACAGGATTAAGCGGGGAGCTGTTTTTT; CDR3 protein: CASSPTVTGLSGELFF
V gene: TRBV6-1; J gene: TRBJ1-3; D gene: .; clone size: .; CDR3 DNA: TGTGCCAGCAGTGAATCCGAAATAAACACCATATATTTT; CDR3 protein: CASSESEINTIYF
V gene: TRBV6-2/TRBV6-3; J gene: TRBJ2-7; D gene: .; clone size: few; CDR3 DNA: TGTGCCAGCAGTAAGTTCCGGGGGGTTGGGACAACAGGGGACTACGAGCAGTACTTC; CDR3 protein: CASSKFRGVGTTGDYEQYF
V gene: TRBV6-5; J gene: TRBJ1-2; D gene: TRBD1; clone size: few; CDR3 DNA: TGTGCCAGCAGTTACGTCCAGGGGGCAGCTTTGCGCTACACCTTC; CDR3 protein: CASSYVQGAALRYTF
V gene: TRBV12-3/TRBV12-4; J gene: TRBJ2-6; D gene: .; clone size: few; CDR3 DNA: TGTGCCAGCAGTTTATGGGGGACTGGGGCCAACGTCCTGACTTTC; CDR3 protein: CASSLWGTGANVLTF
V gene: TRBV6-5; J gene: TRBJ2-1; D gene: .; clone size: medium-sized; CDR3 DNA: TGTGCCAGCAGTCGAGGGACAAATACCTACAATGAGCAGTTCTTC; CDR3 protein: CASSRGTNTYNEQFF
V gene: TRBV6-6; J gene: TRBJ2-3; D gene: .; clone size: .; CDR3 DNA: TGTGCCAGCAGTTACTCCTTAGGCAGGGGGGAAGGTACGCAGTATTTT; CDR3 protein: CASSYSLGRGEGTQYF
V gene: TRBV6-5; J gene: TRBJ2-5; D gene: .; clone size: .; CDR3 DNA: TGTGCCAGCAGTTATGGTCCAGAGACCCAGTACTTC; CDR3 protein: CASSYGPETQYF